This TCR beta chain was sequenced for a study of Tregs in tolerant kidney transplant recipients. V was clipped by 1 base and J by 2 bases; unmatched bases: 8. Per germline, CDR1 MNHNS and CDR2 SASEGT. The CDR3 sequence is 18 residues long. Findings of the study overall: Some patients' samples used different primers over time, so nucleotide sequences weren't comparable. Biological reproducibility was not directly addressed, but technical replication error appeared minimal.

Of note for this clone: Its antigen is still unknown.

Measured with immunoSEQ multiplex PCR; TCRdb has only the in-frame clones, and not every one. The sample yields 100,000 to 130,000 clones, 90% seen once. J is TRBJ2-5 and V is TRBV6-1, with TRBD2 matching 12 bases. This clonotype was sampled from a human donor who received a combined kidney and bone marrow transplant. This material consisted of CD4+ T cells from blood, taken before the transplant. CDR3 protein: CASSEELAGGIYQETQYF. CDR3 in DNA: TGTGCCAGCAGTGAAGAACTAGCGGGGGGAATTTATCAAGAGACCCAGTACTTC.